The 14 T cell receptor beta chains listed next were all sequenced from one sample in a study of naive and memory T cell subsets. Two oligonucleotides, mixed equimolar, formed the beta constant-region primer covering TRBC1 and TRBC2. The ligated cDNA underwent four PCR rounds using SP2 and nested alpha and beta constant-region primers. One entry per CDR3 protein, called by TCRdb with MiXCR from the UMI-ligation and nested PCR reads. The sample gives some 80,000 distinct CDR3 sequences, roughly 9.2% of which show up once; about 1.2% is in the top ten. Material: naive CD8+ T cells from blood. These receptors all come from a human donor in good health.

V gene TRBV29-1 combines with J gene TRBJ1-1; 7 nucleotides line up with TRBD1. This CDR3 contains 13 residues. Trimming cost V 5 bases and J 7 bases; bases outside gene matches: 10. Looked up from germline, CDR1 is SQVTM and CDR2 is ANQGSEA. Here the CDR3 DNA reads TGCAGCGTTCGTACAGGGGAAAGGGGTGAAGCTTTCTTT. This sequence encodes CSVRTGERGEAFF.

V and J are TRBV2 and TRBJ1-1, with 8 bases identical to TRBD1. The CDR3 contains 15 residues. The germline V gene has CDR1 SNHLY and CDR2 FYNNEI. After removal of 2 bases from V and 5 bases from J, the junction contained 7 bases not matched to a gene. CDR3 nucleotide sequence: TGTGCCAGCAGTGAACTTCAGGGGGCGCGGACTGAAGCTTTCTTT. Translation: CASSELQGARTEAFF. The variable domain in full, with the rest retrieved from reference TRBV2 and TRBJ1-1, is EPEVTQTPSHQVTQMGQEVILRCVPISNHLYFYWYRQILGQKVEFLVSFYNNEISEKSEIFDDQFSVERPDGSNFTLKIRSTKLEDSAMYFCASSELQGARTEAFFGQGTRLTVV.

In this sample, this clonotype turned up once. This chain joins TRBV6-1 and TRBJ1-1, with D hard to call. This CDR3 has 12 residues. Trimming removed 8 bases from V and 3 bases from J, with 10 bases in between. CDR1 and CDR2 (germline): MNHNS, SASEGT. The CDR3 loop is CASQGSDTEAFF. In nucleotides, the CDR3 is TGTGCCAGCCAAGGGTCGGACACTGAAGCTTTCTTT.

This chain uses TRBV28 with TRBJ2-7, with D perhaps TRBD1 or TRBD2 (5 bases each). Trimming shortened V by 4 bases and J by 3 bases, and 19 bases separated the two germline ends. Per the germline V gene, CDR1 is MDHEN and CDR2 is SYDVKM. The CDR3 extends over 16 amino acids. In DNA, the CDR3 is TGTGCCAGCAGTTCCCCGCGAGGGGACGGATACTACGAGCAGTACTTC. This encodes CASSSPRGDGYYEQYF.

This clonotype showed up just a few times. This sequence joins TRBV7-8 and TRBJ2-2; D possibly uses TRBD1 or TRBD2 (5 bases each). The V gene lost 11 bases and the J gene lost 4 bases, with 14 bases spanning the gap. CDR1 and CDR2 from the germline V gene are SGHVS and FQNEAQ. CDR3 size: 13 residues. CDR3 region: CAGEWGSTGELFF. Here the CDR3 DNA reads TGTGCCGGGGAGTGGGGGTCCACCGGGGAGCTGTTTTTT.

This clonotype came up a few times. This chain links TRBV9 with TRBJ2-5; D is possibly TRBD1 or TRBD2 (5 bases each). V shed 3 bases and J shed 0 bases, with 15 bases lying between them. Looked up from germline, CDR1 is SGDLS and CDR2 is YYNGEE. The CDR3 runs to 16 residues. CDR3 coding DNA: TGTGCCAGCAGCGGGGCCGGGACGGAATACCAAGAGACCCAGTACTTC. Residues: CASSGAGTEYQETQYF.

This rearrangement joins TRBV20-1 to TRBJ2-7; a possible D gene is TRBD2 (5 bases). V was pared by 6 bases and J by 3 bases, with 21 bases between. Germline-derived CDR1 and CDR2 are DFQATT and SNEGSKA (reference sequence). The CDR3 is made up of 15 amino acids. The CDR3 DNA is TGCAGTGCGTATGGCGGGTTGGGAACTCACTACGAGCAGTACTTC. This sequence encodes CSAYGGLGTHYEQYF.

The chain has TRBV10-2 and TRBJ2-7; weak D call: TRBD1 (5 bases). Trimming stripped 2 bases from V and 11 bases from J, with 16 bases between. Germline V gene data show CDR1 as WSHSY and CDR2 as SAAADI. This CDR3 contains 13 residues. The CDR3 DNA sequence: TGCGCCAGCAGTGAGAAGGGGCCCTCTCAGAAGTACTTC. Translated: CASSEKGPSQKYF.

This clonotype occurred many times. The rearrangement uses TRBV6-2 or TRBV6-3 and TRBJ1-1; D uncertain. Germline values: CDR1 MNHEY, CDR2 SVGEGT. The CDR3 sequence is 19 residues long. The V end was cut by 8 bases, the J end by 0 bases, with 28 bases between. CDR3 nucleotides: TGTGCCAGCGCTCCCCCCGACCCAGCACGCAGCACCATGAACACTGAAGCTTTCTTT. Translating it yields CASAPPDPARSTMNTEAFF.

This clonotype was counted between two and nine times. The chain has TRBV20-1 and TRBJ2-1, with 8 positions matching TRBD2. The junction had 11 bases not matched to a gene; V was cut back by 6 bases and J by 10 bases. The CDR3 loop spans 13 amino acids. The V gene's germline CDR1 is DFQATT and CDR2 SNEGSKA (reference sequence). CDR3 DNA: TGCAGTGCCAACGGGGGGGAAGTGTACGAGCAGTTCTTC. The encoded protein is CSANGGEVYEQFF.

This chain connects TRBV4-3 to TRBJ1-5; a weak D match, TRBD1 (5 bases). This CDR3 has 14 amino acids. V was pared by 4 bases and J by 3 bases, with 10 bases between. The germline CDR1 and CDR2 sequences are LGHNA and YSLEER. In DNA form, the CDR3 reads TGCGCCAGCAGCCGGGACGGAAACAATCAGCCCCAGCATTTT. Protein sequence: CASSRDGNNQPQHF.

This clonotype was seen ten or more times. The V and J genes are TRBV5-5 and TRBJ2-1; D unclear. The V gene lost 2 bases and the J gene lost 3 bases, with 9 bases spanning the gap. CDR1 SGHKS and CDR2 YYEKEE come from the germline V gene (reference sequence). The length of the CDR3 is 14 residues. The CDR3 loop reads CASSLESYYNEQFF. DNA of the CDR3: TGTGCCAGCAGCTTAGAGTCTTACTACAATGAGCAGTTCTTC.

This clonotype was observed a few times. The chain recombines TRBV2 with TRBJ2-7; D possibly matches TRBD1 or TRBD2 (5 bases each). Trimming left V 0 bases short and J 1 base short, with 13 bases between. CDR1 and CDR2 (germline): SNHLY, FYNNEI. The length of the CDR3 is 16 residues. Here the CDR3 reads CASSEAPRWGSYEQYF. CDR3 coding DNA: TGTGCCAGCAGTGAAGCGCCTCGGTGGGGGTCCTACGAGCAGTACTTC.

The chain combines TRBV6-5 with TRBJ2-7, with D possibly TRBD2 on 6 matching bases. Germline V gives CDR1 MNHEY, CDR2 SVGAGI. With 5 bases removed from V and 1 base from J, the gap between germline ends came to 15 bases. The CDR3 spans 15 residues. The CDR3 region has the DNA TGTGCCAGCAGTCCCGGGACTTACGTTTCCTACGAGCAGTACTTC. The encoded protein is CASSPGTYVSYEQYF.